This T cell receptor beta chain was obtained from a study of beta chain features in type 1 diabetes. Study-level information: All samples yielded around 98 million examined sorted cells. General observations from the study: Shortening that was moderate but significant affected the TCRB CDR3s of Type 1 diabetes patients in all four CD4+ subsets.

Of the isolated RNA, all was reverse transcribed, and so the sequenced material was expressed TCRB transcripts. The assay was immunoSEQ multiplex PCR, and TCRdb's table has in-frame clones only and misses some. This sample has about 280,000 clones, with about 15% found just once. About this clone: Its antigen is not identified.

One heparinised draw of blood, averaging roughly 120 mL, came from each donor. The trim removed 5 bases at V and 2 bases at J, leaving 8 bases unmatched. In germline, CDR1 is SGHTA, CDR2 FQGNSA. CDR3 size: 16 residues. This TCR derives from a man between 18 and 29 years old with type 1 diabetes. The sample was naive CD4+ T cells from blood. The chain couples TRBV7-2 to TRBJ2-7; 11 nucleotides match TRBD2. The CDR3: CASSLVTSGIPYEQYF. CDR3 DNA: TGTGCCAGCAGCCTGGTGACTAGCGGGATTCCCTACGAGCAGTACTTC.